Included here is one T cell receptor beta chain sequence, with context. In this sample, this clonotype turned up a few times. The specificity of this receptor is unknown. No base quality values were provided; no much bigger clone lies one nucleotide off. This sample was included in a study of response to subunit inactivated influenza vaccine (dated by TCRdb to the late 2010s). Background for the entire study: The study used deep quantitative T cell receptor repertoire profiling to track responses to a trivalent subunit inactivated influenza vaccine. The paper's findings and limits, for the study overall: The authors suggested that each seasonal influenza vaccination may recruit only a limited number of new T cells.

CDR1 and CDR2 are drawn from the germline V gene: MNHNS, SASEGT. Measured from the cysteine to the phenylalanine, the CDR3 is 14 residues long. Only the CDR3 DNA is retained, 42 bases long and in frame from the first base. V lost 9 bases and J lost 2 bases; the stretch between them is 15 bases long. The method behind the library was RT-PCR. Sequencing instrument: Illumina HiSeq 2500. Clones were called with MiXCR by TCRdb after fastp trimmed the public reads at Q25, and only in-frame beta chains were retained. Here each entry gathers all rows of one CDR3 protein and keeps the most common genes and DNA. The sample contains approximately 520,000 distinct CDR3 sequences, about 25% of them found a single time. Of the sample, 1.9% falls within the top ten clones.

The sequence derives from a man aged 45 to 65 who received an inactivated influenza vaccine. Donor details come from another sample of the same person, matched by shared clones. In this chain, TRBV6-1 is recombined with TRBJ2-3, and the D gene may be TRBD1, 6 bases matching. Sample: CD4+ T cells sorted from PBMCs, taken around 5 days after vaccination. The bases are TGTGCCAGTACAGACAGGTCACTCACAGATACGCAGTATTTT. Its amino acids are CASTDRSLTDTQYF.